This T cell receptor beta chain was sequenced for a study of blood T cell repertoires in COVID-19. Produced via immunoSEQ multiplex PCR; TCRdb's table is partial and in-frame only. The sample contains 55,000 to 80,000 clones, about 86% of which appear only once. V gave up 0 bases and J gave up 0 bases, with 10 bases separating them. Germline assignment: CDR1 SGHRS and CDR2 YFSETQ. The CDR3 length is 16 residues. The J gene is TRBJ1-3, the V gene TRBV5-1; D is undetermined. This TCR was sampled from a human donor in a cohort sampled during active COVID-19. Sequencing input: peripheral blood. CDR3 protein: CASSLDQVFSGNTIYF. The CDR3, as DNA: TGCGCCAGCAGCTTGGATCAGGTTTTCTCTGGAAACACCATATATTTT.